This is a list of T cell receptor beta chains from one sample in a study of CD8 T cells in Susac syndrome. TCRdb called the immunoSEQ multiplex PCR reads again in MiXCR, with one record for every CDR3 protein. The repertoire holds 120,000 to 150,000 distinct CDR3 sequences, approximately 93% seen once, with over 0.25% in the top ten. The material sequenced was CD8+ T cells from PBMCs. The origin of the receptors is a human donor in good health. Each CDR3 is given without its conserved first and last residue.

CDR3,V
ASSQGPHPTYEQY,TRBV3-1
ASSSGARPH,TRBV7-9
ASNDRPGLAESYEQY,TRBV5-5
ASSSLAGGPYNEQF,TRBV7-8
ASSDARGEQY,TRBV2
AWTGGETHGYT,TRBV30
ASSPSYQETQY,TRBV18
ATGQGSTDTQY,TRBV13
SARETGISVLPGELF,TRBV20-1
SARQAANYGYT,TRBV20-1
SAEGTSGREDIGELF,TRBV29-1
ASSQESIASYGYT,TRBV4-3
ASSVGEGPHPYNEQF,TRBV9
ASSPHPDRATNEKLF,TRBV12-3/TRBV12-4
ASSQGVRTILAKNIQY,TRBV4-2
SARSILSYEQY,TRBV20-1
ASKVGRITDTQY,TRBV6-2/TRBV6-3